This TCR beta chain emerged from a study of blood T cell repertoires in COVID-19. Study-wide context: Spain, Italy and the United States supplied samples that represented acute and convalescent COVID-19.

Only in-frame clones appear in the TCRdb table, and some are missing; sequencing was by immunoSEQ multiplex PCR. Among around 200,000 clones listed, about 84% were seen once. The CDR3 consists of 13 residues. V lost 6 bases to trimming and J lost 7 bases; unmatched junction nucleotides: 6. From germline, CDR1 is MGHDK and CDR2 SYGVNS. This sequence originates from a woman in her thirties or forties with acute COVID-19. Material for sequencing was PBMCs or T cells enriched from blood (not recorded which). This chain connects TRBV25-1 to TRBJ1-2; 9 bases map to TRBD1. The CDR3 DNA follows: TGTGCCAGCAGCCCACAGGGGGCAAGTGGCTACACCTTC. As protein: CASSPQGASGYTF.